Sequencing of this T cell receptor beta chain was carried out in a study of immune cell composition in non-small cell lung cancer. Study background: Most cases were lung adenocarcinoma or squamous cell carcinoma.

Study-wide results and caveats: Squamous lung tumours showed higher top 10 clone scores and clonality than adenocarcinomas. Tumour-associated clones >0.5% occurred in roughly a third of adenocarcinomas, less than 80% of squamous. Overall clonality, unlike maximal tumour-associated clone frequency, did not predict TIL reactivity.

With regard to this clone: Antigen unknown.

This CDR3 spans 15 amino acids. V trimming: 7 bases; J trimming: 6 bases; junction bases outside the gene matches: 9. Germline V gene lookup returns CDR1 MNHEY and CDR2 SMNVEV (reference sequence). TCRdb's table, derived via immunoSEQ multiplex PCR, lists solely in-frame clones and lacks some. The table shows several thousand clones, with 60% to 75% occurring only once. The V call is TRBV27, the J call TRBJ2-7; 13 positions agree with TRBD2. The clonotype was recovered from a human donor with non-small cell lung cancer. Sequenced input: lung tumor tissue. Here the CDR3 DNA reads TGTGCCAGCAACAAACGGACTAGCGGGGGCTCCGAGCAGTACTTC. It encodes CASNKRTSGGSEQYF.